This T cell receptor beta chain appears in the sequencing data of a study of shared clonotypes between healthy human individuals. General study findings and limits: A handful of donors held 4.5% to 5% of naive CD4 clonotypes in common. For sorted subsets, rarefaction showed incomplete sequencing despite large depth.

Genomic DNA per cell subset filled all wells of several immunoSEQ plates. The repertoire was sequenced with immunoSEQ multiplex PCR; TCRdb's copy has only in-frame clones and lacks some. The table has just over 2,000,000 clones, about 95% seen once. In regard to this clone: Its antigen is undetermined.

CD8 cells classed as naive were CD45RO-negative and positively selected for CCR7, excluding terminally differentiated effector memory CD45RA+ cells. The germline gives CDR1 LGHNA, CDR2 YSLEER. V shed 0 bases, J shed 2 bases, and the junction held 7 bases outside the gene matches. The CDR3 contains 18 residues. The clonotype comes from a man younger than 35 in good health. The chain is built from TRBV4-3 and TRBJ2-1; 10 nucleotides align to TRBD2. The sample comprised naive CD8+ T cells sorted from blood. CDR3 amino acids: CASSQDPTSGPTYNEQFF. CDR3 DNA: TGCGCCAGCAGCCAAGATCCGACTAGCGGGCCTACCTACAATGAGCAGTTCTTC.